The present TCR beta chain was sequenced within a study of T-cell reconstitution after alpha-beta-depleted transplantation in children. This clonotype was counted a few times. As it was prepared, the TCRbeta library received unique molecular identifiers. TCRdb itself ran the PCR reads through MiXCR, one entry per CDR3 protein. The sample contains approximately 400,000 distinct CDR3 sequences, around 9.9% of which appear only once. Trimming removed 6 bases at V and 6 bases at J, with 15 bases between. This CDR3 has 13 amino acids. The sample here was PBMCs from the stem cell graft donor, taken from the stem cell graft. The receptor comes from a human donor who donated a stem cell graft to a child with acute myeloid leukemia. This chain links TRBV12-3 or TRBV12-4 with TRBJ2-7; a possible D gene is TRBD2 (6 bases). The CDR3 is CASRQDLAIEQYF. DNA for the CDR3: TGTGCCAGCAGACAAGACCTAGCGATCGAGCAGTACTTC.